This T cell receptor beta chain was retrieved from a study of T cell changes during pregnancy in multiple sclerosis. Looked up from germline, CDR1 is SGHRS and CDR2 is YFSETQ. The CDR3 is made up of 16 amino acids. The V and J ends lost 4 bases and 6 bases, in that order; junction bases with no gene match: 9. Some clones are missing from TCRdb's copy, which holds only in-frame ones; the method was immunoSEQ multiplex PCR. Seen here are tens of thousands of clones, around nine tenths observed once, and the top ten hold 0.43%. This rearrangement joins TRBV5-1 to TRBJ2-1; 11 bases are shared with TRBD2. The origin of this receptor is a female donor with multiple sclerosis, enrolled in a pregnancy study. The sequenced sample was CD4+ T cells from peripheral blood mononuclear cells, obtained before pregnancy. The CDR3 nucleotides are TGCGCCAGCAGCAGATCCGGGACTAGCGGAACCAATGAGCAGTTCTTC. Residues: CASSRSGTSGTNEQFF.